The next 26 T cell receptor beta chains were all read from a single sample in a study of cytomegalovirus exposure and HLA in healthy donors. The primer mix had 60 Vbeta and 13 Jbeta primers. Data came from immunoSEQ multiplex PCR; TCRdb stores just in-frame clones and leaves some out. The sample holds 99,000 or so clones, roughly three quarters seen once. Sequenced: PBMCs. The receptors come from a woman aged 40 to 49 in good health and CMV-seronegative.

V and J are TRBV9 and TRBJ2-1; 8 bases are shared with TRBD2. The CDR3 extends over 16 amino acids. The junction had 6 bases not matched to a gene; V was cut back by 0 bases and J by 4 bases. Germline V gene sequence: CDR1 SGDLS, CDR2 YYNGEE. The CDR3 sequence: CASSVESGSGYNEQFF. The CDR3 DNA is TGTGCCAGCAGCGTAGAGAGCGGGAGTGGATACAATGAGCAGTTCTTC.

The chain has TRBV28 and TRBJ2-7; TRBD1 aligns across 10 bases. Germline V gene data show CDR1 as MDHEN and CDR2 as SYDVKM. The ends lost 5 bases at V and 2 bases at J; junction bases unmatched: 3. CDR3 length: 14 residues. This chain's CDR3 is CASSRDRGTYEQYF. The DNA of the CDR3 is TGTGCCAGCAGTAGGGACAGGGGAACCTACGAGCAGTACTTC.

The chain is built from TRBV7-6 and TRBJ2-1; 10 positions agree with TRBD1. V lost 2 bases and J lost 9; bases outside the gene matches: 10. The V gene's germline CDR1 is SGHVS and CDR2 FNYEAQ. The CDR3 runs to 16 residues. CDR3 DNA: TGTGCCAGCAGCTTAAAGCCGGGACAGGGGACTGGTGAGCAGTTCTTC. Translation: CASSLKPGQGTGEQFF.

J is TRBJ1-2 and V is TRBV6-5, with 9 bases aligning to TRBD1. The CDR3 contains 15 residues. J lost 6 bases, V lost 2 bases, and 7 bases had no gene match. Germline CDR1 reads MNHEY; CDR2 reads SVGAGI. CDR3 amino acids: CASSYLSGQGNGYTF. The CDR3, as DNA: TGTGCCAGCAGTTACCTTTCGGGACAGGGTAATGGCTACACCTTC.

The chain combines TRBV11-2 with TRBJ2-5; 11 positions match TRBD2. This CDR3 spans 15 amino acids. Germline loops: CDR1 SGHAT, CDR2 FQNNGV. V lost 4 bases to trimming and J lost 5 bases; unmatched junction nucleotides: 6. CDR3 amino acids: CASSYPSGRMETQYF. In nucleotides, the CDR3 is TGTGCCAGCAGCTATCCTAGCGGGAGGATGGAGACCCAGTACTTC.

V gene TRBV7-8 combines with J gene TRBJ2-1; D might be TRBD2 (6 bases). Deletions cut 5 bases from V and 9 bases from J, with 17 bases between. CDR3 length: 14 residues. CDR1 and CDR2 from the germline V gene are SGHVS and FQNEAQ. The CDR3 here is CASSTSGTWTEQFF. The CDR3, as DNA: TGTGCCAGCAGCACCTCCGGGACTTGGACTGAGCAGTTCTTC.

A single count supports this clone. This chain uses TRBV28 with TRBJ2-7; 7 nucleotides agree with TRBD1. The CDR3 is 17 amino acids. Germline V gene data show CDR1 as MDHEN and CDR2 as SYDVKM. J was trimmed by 7 bases and V by 2 bases; bases with no gene match: 17. Here the CDR3 DNA reads TGTGCCAGCAGTTTACTGACAGGGCCTTACAGTATGGGGGAGCAGTACTTC. As protein: CASSLLTGPYSMGEQYF.

V usage is TRBV6-1 and J usage is TRBJ1-2; a weak D match, TRBD1 (6 bases). Trimming removed 2 bases from V and 9 bases from J, with 10 bases in between. CDR1 is MNHNS, CDR2 SASEGT, per germline. There are 12 residues in the CDR3. The CDR3 loop is CASSENRASYTF. CDR3 nucleotides: TGTGCCAGCAGTGAAAACAGGGCGAGCTACACCTTC.

The gene calls are TRBV27 and TRBJ2-7, with D perhaps TRBD2 (6 bases). Trimming left V 5 bases short and J 4 bases short, with 21 bases between. CDR1 and CDR2 (germline): MNHEY, SMNVEV (reference sequence). The CDR3 is made up of 16 amino acids. The CDR3 is CASSPRELASGYEQYF. The CDR3 nucleotides are TGTGCCAGCAGTCCCCGGGAGCTAGCAAGCGGGTACGAGCAGTACTTC.

Note on this clone: The junction shows a germline mismatch at one end, possibly a read error. The chain recombines TRBV27 with TRBJ1-1, with D perhaps matching TRBD1 (5 bases). This CDR3 comprises 12 residues. Germline assignment: CDR1 MNHEY and CDR2 SMNVEV (reference sequence). The CDR3 DNA follows: TGTGCCAGCAGCCCGCTTCGACAGAGGCTTATCTTT. Translated, it gives CASSPLRQRLIF.

The chain recombines TRBV6-5 with TRBJ2-1; 14 bases agree with TRBD2. Germline CDR1 is MNHEY and CDR2 is SVGAGI. CDR3 length: 16 amino acids. V was clipped by 4 bases and J by 5 bases; unmatched bases: 4. CDR3 region: CASSWGLAGVHNEQFF. In nucleotides, the CDR3 is TGTGCCAGCAGTTGGGGACTAGCGGGAGTACACAATGAGCAGTTCTTC.

The chain carries TRBV11-3 and TRBJ2-2; a possible D gene is TRBD1 (5 bases). The germline V gene has CDR1 SGHNT and CDR2 YENEEA. Trimming shortened V by 2 bases and J by 3 bases, and 10 bases separated the two germline ends. This CDR3 region has 15 residues. DNA of the CDR3: TGTGCCAGCAGCTTATCTGGGGCTCACACCGGGGAGCTGTTTTTT. Protein product: CASSLSGAHTGELFF.

The V and J genes are TRBV19 and TRBJ2-7; D is possibly TRBD1 (5 bases). V gave up 5 bases and J gave up 6 bases, with 14 bases separating them. The germline gives CDR1 LNHDA, CDR2 SQIVND (reference sequence). The CDR3 sequence is 13 residues long. The CDR3 reads CASSYSDTREQYF. The CDR3 nucleotides are TGTGCCAGTAGTTATTCGGACACACGCGAGCAGTACTTC.

V and J are TRBV10-1 and TRBJ2-1; no clear D gene. CDR3 length: 12 amino acids. V was clipped by 5 bases and J by 4 bases, with 6 bases between them. Germline CDR1 reads WNHNN; CDR2 reads SYGVQD (reference sequence). The DNA for the CDR3 is TGCGCCAGCAGTCGGGTTTACAATGAGCAGTTCTTC. Translating gives CASSRVYNEQFF.

This clone was detected once. The chain uses TRBV28 and TRBJ2-5, with D perhaps matching TRBD2 (6 bases). The CDR3 runs to 16 residues. Germline V gives CDR1 MDHEN, CDR2 SYDVKM. Trimming removed 3 bases from V and 4 bases from J, with 18 bases in between. The CDR3 reads CASSFGFGGARETQYF. In DNA form, the CDR3 reads TGTGCCAGCAGTTTCGGGTTCGGAGGGGCGCGAGAGACCCAGTACTTC.

The rearrangement joins TRBV28 to TRBJ1-6, with D hard to call. The CDR3 is made up of 13 amino acids. V was shortened by 4 bases and J by 9 bases, with 10 bases between the two germline ends. The germline gives CDR1 MDHEN, CDR2 SYDVKM. The CDR3: CASSSGSPSPLHF. The CDR3, as DNA: TGTGCCAGCAGTTCCGGGTCGCCTTCACCCCTCCACTTT.

The chain uses TRBV9 and TRBJ1-4; TRBD1 agrees at 7 bases. This CDR3 contains 16 residues. V lost 0 bases, J lost 4 bases, and 6 bases stayed unmatched. Germline V lookup: CDR1 SGDLS, CDR2 YYNGEE. The CDR3 coding sequence is TGTGCCAGCAGCGTAGAAAGGGACAGCCTTAATGAAAAACTGTTTTTT. This encodes CASSVERDSLNEKLFF.

The rearrangement uses TRBV7-9 and TRBJ1-1; D is possibly TRBD1 (5 bases). CDR3 length: 16 residues. Trimming took 4 bases from V and 4 from J, leaving 19 bases between them. Germline CDR1 SEHNR, CDR2 FQNEAQ (reference sequence). CDR3: CASSSSNSKRGTEAFF. The DNA of the CDR3 is TGTGCCAGCAGCTCTTCAAACAGCAAAAGGGGCACTGAAGCTTTCTTT.

The V gene is TRBV5-4, the J gene TRBJ2-5; 8 bases fit TRBD2. The germline CDR1 and CDR2 sequences are SGHNT and YYREEE (reference sequence). V trimming: 5 bases; J trimming: 3 bases; junction bases outside the gene matches: 15. The CDR3 has 17 residues. The CDR3 nucleotides are TGTGCCAGCAGTCTATGGTTGTCTAGCGGGTTCGAAGAGACCCAGTACTTC. This gives the protein CASSLWLSSGFEETQYF.

A few counts support this clone. This rearrangement joins TRBV28 to TRBJ2-7; the match to TRBD2 covers 9 bases. V dropped 5 bases and J dropped 3; count of bases not matched to a gene: 5. From germline, CDR1 is MDHEN and CDR2 SYDVKM. This CDR3 has 14 amino acids. CDR3 region: CASSHLAGNYEQYF. The CDR3 DNA reads as TGTGCCAGCAGTCACCTAGCGGGAAACTACGAGCAGTACTTC. Looking up the rest from reference TRBV28 and TRBJ2-7 gives the full variable domain: DVKVTQSSRYLVKRTGEKVFLECVQDMDHENMFWYRQDPGLGLRLIYFSYDVKMKEKGDIPEGYSVSREKKERFSLILESASTNQTSMYLCASSHLAGNYEQYFGPGTRLTVT.

The chain links TRBV7-6 to TRBJ1-5; 8 bases are shared with TRBD1. The CDR3 has 13 amino acids. Trimming removed 5 bases from V and 6 bases from J; junction bases left unmatched: 3. Germline V lookup: CDR1 SGHVS, CDR2 FNYEAQ. CDR3 amino acids: CASSADRGQPQHF. CDR3 in DNA: TGTGCCAGCAGCGCAGACAGGGGTCAGCCCCAGCATTTT.

This clone is a singleton in its sample. The CDR3 nucleotides are TGTGCCAGCAGCTTCTCCGATCAGCCCCAGCATTTT. It encodes CASSFSDQPQHF. V usage is TRBV13 and J usage is TRBJ1-5; D is unclear. The CDR3 length is 12 residues. V was clipped by 3 bases and J by 5 bases, with 5 bases between them. Germline CDR1 PRHDT, CDR2 FYEKMQ (reference sequence).

The rearrangement links TRBV15 to TRBJ2-7, with a tentative D call TRBD1 (6 bases). CDR1 and CDR2 (germline): LNHNV, YYDKDF (reference sequence). The ends were cut back, 8 bases at V and 4 bases at J, with 21 bases in the middle. CDR3 length: 15 amino acids. Here the CDR3 DNA reads TGTGCCACCCAGGGGTGGCCGGGAATAAGGTACGAGCAGTACTTC. Its protein is CATQGWPGIRYEQYF.

The chain combines TRBV6-6 with TRBJ1-1; tentatively, D is TRBD1 (5 bases). Germline loops: CDR1 MNHNY, CDR2 SVGAGI (reference sequence). The CDR3 loop spans 13 amino acids. V was trimmed by 6 bases and J by 0 bases, leaving 8 bases between them. The CDR3 DNA follows: TGTGCCAGCAGGAAGGACATGAACACTGAAGCTTTCTTT. Residues: CASRKDMNTEAFF.

The chain recombines TRBV7-9 with TRBJ1-4; D is ambiguous. Germline CDR1 reads SEHNR; CDR2 reads FQNEAQ (reference sequence). Trimming took off 0 bases at V and 1 base at J, with 9 bases between the two ends. This CDR3 comprises 16 residues. CDR3 residues: CASSLARRQTNEKLFF. Here the CDR3 DNA reads TGTGCCAGCAGCTTAGCGCGTCGACAAACTAATGAAAAACTGTTTTTT. Full variable domain (remainder filled in from reference TRBV7-9 and TRBJ1-4): DTGVSQNPRHKITKRGQNVTFRCDPISEHNRLYWYRQTLGQGPEFLTYFQNEAQLEKSRLLSDRFSAERPKGSFSTLEIQRTEQGDSAMYLCASSLARRQTNEKLFFGSGTQLSVL.

This rearrangement joins TRBV7-6 to TRBJ2-2, with 7 bases fitting TRBD2. Looked up from germline, CDR1 is SGHVS and CDR2 is FNYEAQ. With V trimmed by 5 bases and J by 5 bases, 8 bases remained unmatched. The length of the CDR3 is 15 residues. CDR3 nucleotides: TGTGCCAGCAGCCCTAACTCGGGGGGTACCGGGGAGCTGTTTTTT. This sequence encodes CASSPNSGGTGELFF.